Presented here are 30 T cell receptor beta chains from one specimen sequenced in a study of cytomegalovirus exposure and HLA in healthy donors. Both 60 Vbeta primers and 13 Jbeta primers went into the PCR. Generated by immunoSEQ multiplex PCR, the TCRdb table keeps only in-frame clones and is missing some. The sample holds 200,000 or so clones; nearly 80% are singletons and the top ten take roughly 2%. The sequenced sample consisted of PBMCs. The receptors were sampled from a man aged 18 to 29 in good health and CMV-seronegative.

This rearrangement joins TRBV13 to TRBJ2-5, with D possibly matching TRBD1 (6 bases). Judging by the DNA end, TRBJ2-7 fits better; the J call may be wrong. This CDR3 is built from 16 residues. Germline values: CDR1 PRHDT, CDR2 FYEKMQ (reference sequence). The CDR3 region is CASSPPRGHGPYEQYF. In nucleotides, the CDR3 is TGTGCCAGCAGCCCCCCCCGGGGACATGGGCCTTACGAGCAGTACTTC.

The count of this clone is one. The V gene is TRBV2, the J gene TRBJ2-3; TRBD1 matches at 7 bases. The CDR3 length is 15 residues. The V and J ends lost 8 bases and 2 bases, in that order; junction bases with no gene match: 10. The germline V gene encodes CDR1 SNHLY and CDR2 FYNNEI. The CDR3 reads CASLDQGTATDTQYF. For the CDR3, the DNA is TGTGCCAGCCTTGATCAGGGGACAGCCACAGATACGCAGTATTTT. The full variable domain, with the rest looked up from reference TRBV2 and TRBJ2-3, is EPEVTQTPSHQVTQMGQEVILRCVPISNHLYFYWYRQILGQKVEFLVSFYNNEISEKSEIFDDQFSVERPDGSNFTLKIRSTKLEDSAMYFCASLDQGTATDTQYFGPGTRLTVL.

This clone was counted between two and nine times. Other DNA sequences from this sample encode an identical CDR3 as well. This chain joins TRBV19 and TRBJ2-3; D is possibly TRBD1 (6 bases). The CDR3 length is 13 residues. CDR1 and CDR2 (germline): LNHDA, SQIVND (reference sequence). V was cut by 6 bases and J by 4 bases, with 11 bases left in between. CDR3 in DNA: TGTGCCAGTAGCCCTCCAGGGGCAGATACGCAGTATTTT. Translated: CASSPPGADTQYF.

In its sample, this clone was seen a few times. The V gene is TRBV5-4, the J gene TRBJ2-7; 11 bases are a match to TRBD2. The CDR3 has 15 amino acids. Germline lookup yields CDR1 SGHNT and CDR2 YYREEE (reference sequence). The J segment lost 2 bases and the V segment lost 1 base, leaving 2 bases of the junction unmatched. The CDR3 DNA reads as TGTGCCAGCAGCTTGCAACTAGCGGGAGCCTACGAGCAGTACTTC. It codes for CASSLQLAGAYEQYF.

The rearrangement uses TRBV28 and TRBJ2-1, with 12 bases fitting TRBD2. The germline V gene has CDR1 MDHEN and CDR2 SYDVKM. The length of the CDR3 is 17 residues. V lost 3 bases, J lost 4 bases, and 7 bases stayed unmatched. The CDR3: CASSFFKLAGGYNEQFF. DNA of the CDR3: TGTGCCAGCAGTTTTTTCAAACTAGCGGGAGGATACAATGAGCAGTTCTTC. The full variable domain, in which reference TRBV28 and TRBJ2-1 provide the parts outside the CDR3, is DVKVTQSSRYLVKRTGEKVFLECVQDMDHENMFWYRQDPGLGLRLIYFSYDVKMKEKGDIPEGYSVSREKKERFSLILESASTNQTSMYLCASSFFKLAGGYNEQFFGPGTRLTVL.

The gene calls are TRBV29-1 and TRBJ2-2; TRBD1 agrees at 7 bases. Germline loops: CDR1 SQVTM, CDR2 ANQGSEA. V trimming: 7 bases; J trimming: 0 bases; junction bases outside the gene matches: 5. The CDR3 loop spans 14 amino acids. The CDR3: CSGLTGTNTGELFF. CDR3 coding DNA: TGCAGCGGACTGACAGGGACGAACACCGGGGAGCTGTTTTTT.

V and J are TRBV9 and TRBJ1-6, with D hard to call. The CDR3 is 15 residues long. V was shortened by 3 bases and J by 3 bases, with 10 bases between the two germline ends. Germline V CDR1 and CDR2: SGDLS, YYNGEE. In nucleotides, the CDR3 is TGTGCCAGCAGCGGCCAGGCGGGCTATAATTCACCCCTCCACTTT. This translates into CASSGQAGYNSPLHF.

The chain joins TRBV5-8 to TRBJ2-5; tentative D call: TRBD2 (6 bases). This CDR3 has 15 residues. Deletions cut 3 bases from V and 3 bases from J, with 15 bases between. Looked up from germline, CDR1 is SGHTS and CDR2 is YDEGEE. CDR3 amino acids: CASSSLAGSKETQYF. CDR3 nucleotides: TGTGCCAGCAGCTCACTAGCAGGGTCCAAAGAGACCCAGTACTTC.

This rearrangement joins TRBV4-2 to TRBJ2-1; TRBD2 agrees at 12 bases. In germline, CDR1 is LGHNA, CDR2 YNFKEQ. The CDR3 runs 18 residues. The V and J ends lost 2 bases and 0 bases, in that order; junction bases with no gene match: 5. In DNA form, the CDR3 reads TGTGCCAGCAGCCAATACGGACTAGCGGGAAGCTCCTACAATGAGCAGTTCTTC. Translation gives CASSQYGLAGSSYNEQFF.

This sequence joins TRBV7-2 and TRBJ2-2; D remains ambiguous. The CDR3 extends over 13 amino acids. Looked up from germline, CDR1 is SGHTA and CDR2 is FQGNSA. The germline V and J ends were trimmed by 2 bases and 1 base, with 2 bases remaining between them. CDR3 sequence: CASSLRNTGELFF. In DNA form, the CDR3 reads TGTGCCAGCAGCTTACGGAACACCGGGGAGCTGTTTTTT.

With regard to this clone: At one boundary the junction diverges from the germline segment, which might be a read error. The chain has TRBV7-7 and TRBJ1-2, with 8 bases aligning to TRBD1. CDR1 SSHAT and CDR2 FNYEAQ come from the germline V gene (reference sequence). CDR3 length: 13 residues. CDR3 residues: CASSPGQATTLTF. CDR3 nucleotide sequence: TGTGCTAGCAGCCCGGGACAGGCCACAACGCTTACCTTC.

The chain couples TRBV9 to TRBJ2-7; D may be TRBD1 (6 bases). V lost 4 bases and J 5 bases, leaving 31 bases between the germline ends. Germline V lookup: CDR1 SGDLS, CDR2 YYNGEE. This CDR3 is 19 amino acids long. The CDR3 reads CASSYRAQCSLRSRNEQYF. CDR3 DNA: TGTGCCAGCAGCTACAGGGCGCAGTGCTCCCTGCGGTCTCGGAACGAGCAGTACTTC.

About this clone: This CDR3 is also generated by other DNA sequences in the sample. The rearrangement links TRBV2 to TRBJ2-6; no clear D. Deletions cut 8 bases from V and 2 bases from J, with 4 bases between. The germline gives CDR1 SNHLY, CDR2 FYNNEI. CDR3 length: 12 amino acids. The chain's CDR3 is CASRAGANVLTF. CDR3 DNA: TGTGCCAGCCGCGCTGGGGCCAACGTCCTGACTTTC.

The chain is built from TRBV10-3 and TRBJ2-7; 7 positions match TRBD1. The CDR3 is made up of 11 amino acids. V was clipped by 10 bases and J by 3 bases; unmatched bases: 3. Germline V gene sequence: CDR1 ENHRY, CDR2 SYGVKD. The CDR3 nucleotides read TGTGCCACACAGGGGAGCTACGAGCAGTACTTC. The encoded protein is CATQGSYEQYF.

The chain uses TRBV4-3 and TRBJ2-7, with D possibly TRBD1 on 6 matching bases. The CDR3 consists of 15 residues. Looked up from germline, CDR1 is LGHNA and CDR2 is YSLEER. Trimming pared 5 bases from V and 4 bases from J, leaving 18 bases between. The CDR3 nucleotides read TGCGCCAGCAGCTTATGGGACAACAGTGAATACGAGCAGTACTTC. Translation gives CASSLWDNSEYEQYF.

The rearrangement links TRBV30 to TRBJ1-4; a possible D gene is TRBD1 (5 bases). Germline V gives CDR1 GTSNPN, CDR2 SVGIG (reference sequence). This CDR3 is built from 14 residues. Trimming cost V 0 bases and J 8 bases, with 13 bases left between them. The DNA for the CDR3 is TGTGCCTGGAGTGTAGCTGGGGCGGGGGAAAAACTGTTTTTT. Amino acids: CAWSVAGAGEKLFF.

The rearrangement uses TRBV10-3 and TRBJ2-3, with TRBD2 identical over 12 bases. Germline V gene data show CDR1 as ENHRY and CDR2 as SYGVKD. Trimming took 10 bases from V and 1 from J; bases not matched to a gene: 3. This CDR3 region has 14 residues. The chain's CDR3 is CATRTSGGTDTQYF. The DNA for the CDR3 is TGTGCCACACGGACTAGCGGGGGCACAGATACGCAGTATTTT.

This chain joins TRBV29-1 and TRBJ1-1; the D is unclear. The V end lost 6 bases, the J end lost 5 bases, and 16 bases lay between the germline ends. The CDR3 covers 13 residues. CDR1 is SQVTM, CDR2 ANQGSEA, per germline. Here the CDR3 DNA reads TGCAGCGTCCAGACGGACTTGACTACTGAAGCTTTCTTT. This translates into CSVQTDLTTEAFF.

V is TRBV6-1 and J is TRBJ1-2; a possible D gene is TRBD1 (5 bases). The CDR3 covers 14 residues. The V end was cut by 5 bases, the J end by 2 bases, with 12 bases between. Germline V CDR1 and CDR2: MNHNS, SASEGT. CDR3 DNA sequence: TGTGCCAGCAGTTCCTCCGACAGAAACTATGGCTACACCTTC. This translates into CASSSSDRNYGYTF.

This rearrangement joins TRBV28 to TRBJ2-5, with 7 positions matching TRBD1. The CDR3 contains 15 residues. Germline CDR1 reads MDHEN; CDR2 reads SYDVKM. Trimming cost V 4 bases and J 1 base; bases outside gene matches: 6. This CDR3 reads CASSSLTGRQETQYF. In DNA, the CDR3 is TGTGCCAGCAGTTCCTTGACAGGGCGCCAAGAGACCCAGTACTTC. The variable domain in full, completed from reference TRBV28 and TRBJ2-5, reads DVKVTQSSRYLVKRTGEKVFLECVQDMDHENMFWYRQDPGLGLRLIYFSYDVKMKEKGDIPEGYSVSREKKERFSLILESASTNQTSMYLCASSSLTGRQETQYFGPGTRLLVL.

The CDR3, as DNA: TGTGCCAGCAGTTTATCCGGGACATCGTTGTTTGGTAATGAAAAACTGTTTTTT. This encodes CASSLSGTSLFGNEKLFF. V is TRBV27 and J is TRBJ1-4; the D gene is possibly TRBD1 (6 bases). V gave up 0 bases and J gave up 4 bases, with 18 bases separating them. The CDR3 contains 18 residues. The germline V gene encodes CDR1 MNHEY and CDR2 SMNVEV (reference sequence).

This clone appeared a single time. This chain joins TRBV7-2 and TRBJ1-1; D might be TRBD1 (5 bases). V was trimmed by 5 bases and J by 2 bases, leaving 9 bases between them. The CDR3 is made up of 13 amino acids. Germline V lookup: CDR1 SGHTA, CDR2 FQGNSA. CDR3 loop: CASSVQVNTEAFF. CDR3 sequence (DNA): TGTGCCAGCAGCGTACAGGTTAACACTGAAGCTTTCTTT.

The chain is built from TRBV10-3 and TRBJ2-5; 8 bases are a match to TRBD2. The CDR3 sequence is 16 residues long. With V trimmed by 5 bases and J by 5 bases, 13 bases remained unmatched. Looked up from germline, CDR1 is ENHRY and CDR2 is SYGVKD. The CDR3 nucleotides are TGTGCCATCAGTCATCGGGGCACGGGGGGGGCGGAGACCCAGTACTTC. The encoded protein is CAISHRGTGGAETQYF.

The chain uses TRBV7-6 and TRBJ1-2; D is unresolved. The V end lost 2 bases, the J end lost 4 bases, and 11 bases lay between the germline ends. CDR1 SGHVS and CDR2 FNYEAQ come from the germline V gene. This CDR3 spans 14 amino acids. For the CDR3, the DNA is TGTGCCAGCAGCTTAAGCTTTAATAGCTATGGCTACACCTTC. Residues: CASSLSFNSYGYTF.

This chain uses TRBV9 with TRBJ1-5; D is unresolved. There are 16 residues in the CDR3. Between the trimmed V and J ends, which lost 0 bases and 6 bases, there was a span of 16 bases. Germline V gene data show CDR1 as SGDLS and CDR2 as YYNGEE. CDR3 sequence: CASSVDPDKDGQPQHF. The DNA of the CDR3 is TGTGCCAGCAGCGTAGACCCTGACAAGGATGGTCAGCCCCAGCATTTT.

This clone came up once. The rearrangement uses TRBV7-6 and TRBJ2-2; TRBD1 is a possible D gene (6 bases). Germline lookup yields CDR1 SGHVS and CDR2 FNYEAQ. CDR3 size: 15 residues. The V end was cut by 2 bases, the J end by 7 bases, with 14 bases between. CDR3 in amino acids: CASSLTGLGLGELFF. The CDR3 nucleotides are TGTGCCAGCAGCTTAACAGGGCTCGGACTCGGGGAGCTGTTTTTT.

The rearrangement links TRBV7-9 to TRBJ1-1; maybe TRBD1 (5 bases). The V gene lost 2 bases and the J gene lost 3 bases, with 13 bases spanning the gap. There are 15 residues in the CDR3. In germline, CDR1 is SEHNR, CDR2 FQNEAQ (reference sequence). CDR3: CASSLRSSGDTEAFF. The CDR3 DNA reads as TGTGCCAGCAGCTTAAGATCATCGGGGGACACTGAAGCTTTCTTT. The full variable domain, completed using reference TRBV7-9 and TRBJ1-1, is DTGVSQNPRHKITKRGQNVTFRCDPISEHNRLYWYRQTLGQGPEFLTYFQNEAQLEKSRLLSDRFSAERPKGSFSTLEIQRTEQGDSAMYLCASSLRSSGDTEAFFGQGTRLTVV.

This sequence joins TRBV7-9 and TRBJ2-1; D ambiguous. The CDR3 runs to 12 residues. The V end was cut by 6 bases, the J end by 6 bases, with 9 bases between. Germline CDR1 and CDR2: SEHNR and FQNEAQ (reference sequence). In DNA, the CDR3 is TGTGCCAGCAGGACGGAGAGCAATGAGCAGTTCTTC. This gives the protein CASRTESNEQFF.

This clone was detected only a few times. V and J are TRBV5-1 and TRBJ1-2, with D possibly being TRBD1 (6 bases). The CDR3 has 16 residues. The V gene lost 2 bases and the J gene lost 1 base, with 15 bases spanning the gap. Germline V gene lookup returns CDR1 SGHRS and CDR2 YFSETQ. The CDR3 coding sequence is TGCGCCAGCAGCTTTCCCTCAGGGGAGGGTAACTATGGCTACACCTTC. It yields the protein CASSFPSGEGNYGYTF.

The gene calls are TRBV7-9 and TRBJ2-1, with TRBD1 matching over 7 bases. V was clipped by 8 bases and J by 5 bases; unmatched bases: 6. The CDR3 loop spans 13 amino acids. Germline CDR1 is SEHNR and CDR2 is FQNEAQ (reference sequence). This CDR3 is CASGRDSNNEQFF. CDR3 DNA: TGTGCCAGCGGCCGGGACAGTAACAATGAGCAGTTCTTC.